This T cell receptor beta chain was sequenced during a study of blood T cell repertoires in COVID-19 (dated by TCRdb to the early 2020s). About the study as a whole: The collaborator samples originated in the United States, Italy and Spain and spanned the acute and convalescent phases of COVID-19. Samples were obtained from the ongoing ImmuneRACE study (first 160 participants) and from about 1,300 subjects provided by 6 global collaborators. Subjects who had been exposed to COVID-19, were actively infected with it, or had recovered from it provided the deeply sampled blood TCRbeta repertoires that made up the dataset. The prospective study material was composed of cDNA or gDNA derived from T cells, B-cell-depleted T cells, or PBMCs. The repertoires were released in a freely available public database intended as a resource for research on the immune response to SARS-CoV-2. Where available, HLA class I and class II types were taken from metadata supplied by the sample provider and were not determined by assay-based typing. A de-identified subject ID, COVID-19 status, age in years and sex were almost always included in the sample metadata.

In the prospective study, participants were about 18 to 100 years old, resided in about two dozen geographic areas of the United States, and were enrolled through a virtual design. Cohort assignment in the prospective study relied on participant-reported clinical history from a screening survey and a study questionnaire. For ImmuneRACE Cohort 3, a participant was defined as recovered based on two consecutive negative NP/OP PCR tests, clearance by a healthcare professional, or resolution of symptoms. Mobile phlebotomists in the prospective study collected whole blood, serum and a nasopharyngeal or oropharyngeal swab from every participant. Prospective study participants could optionally give additional blood draws and questionnaires over an approximately 2-month period. Before DNA extraction, blood samples from the prospective study were shipped at room temperature or frozen. General findings and caveats noted by the study authors: How much clinical and demographic metadata was included differed by source and by participant, and the metadata was provided uncurated.

The immunoSEQ Assay, a bias-controlled multiplex PCR, was used to amplify TCRbeta CDR3 regions from genomic DNA. The paper's data handling went like this. Nucleated cell counts per sample were estimated from amplification of reference gene primers within the assay. Sequence reads were collapsed and filtered to measure the absolute abundance of every unique TCRbeta CDR3 rearrangement. For each sample, productive Simpson clonality was calculated as the square root of Simpson's diversity index across productive rearrangements. TCRdb took this table from immuneACCESS and kept in-frame rearrangements with V and J called. Such tables lack part of the clones; where checked against another copy, unresolved V genes explain under half of the gap, and the rest is unexplained. V and J calls and clone size follow that table, whereas D and trimming were derived from the DNA. For this sample there are under 200,000 clones; 80% to 90% appear just once. Clones ranked in the top ten supply about 8.1% of the sample.

Of note for this clone: Its target antigen remains unknown. No base qualities exist here, and no much larger clone lies one base off it. Other DNA sequences of this sample code for an identical CDR3.

The junction shows trimming of 8 bases on V and 4 bases on J, and the gene matches do not reach 7 bases of it. The CDR3, cysteine through phenylalanine, is 13 amino acids long. Only CDR3 DNA remains: 39 bases, in frame from the first base. Via the germline V gene, CDR1 is MNHEY and CDR2 SVGAGI. The sequenced material came from PBMCs or T cells enriched from blood (not recorded which). This receptor chain uses TRBV6-5 and TRBJ1-1; 7 bases in the middle match TRBD1. This TCR was sampled from a woman younger than 35 who had recovered from COVID-19. The bases read TGTGCCAGCCGGAGGGGGCTTGGCACTGAAGCTTTCTTT. This is translated as CASRRGLGTEAFF.